A selection of T cell receptor beta chains follows, all from one sample in a study of T cells after yellow fever vaccination. One entry per CDR3 protein, called by TCRdb with MiXCR from the 5' RACE reads. This table holds about 300,000 distinct CDR3 sequences, roughly 4.3% found once. The material was PBMCs, obtained 5 days after the yellow fever booster vaccination. Receptor source: a man aged 18 to 35 who received the YFV17D yellow fever vaccine. CDR3s include the opening cysteine and the closing phenylalanine or tryptophan. D genes are given only for firm matches. Only some rows state a clone size, as once, few, many or a class for expanded clones.

few	14	TRBV18	TRBJ1-4	.	TGTGCCAGCTCACCCACAGGGTTCCCAGAAAAACTGTTTTTT	CASSPTGFPEKLFF
few	14	TRBV5-4	TRBJ2-3	.	TGTGCCAGCAGCTTGAAGGGTGCCACAGATACGCAGTATTTT	CASSLKGATDTQYF
few	15	TRBV7-9	TRBJ2-5	.	TGTGCCAGCAGCCGGAATATAAGACAGAATGGGGCCCAGTACTTC	CASSRNIRQNGAQYF
many	15	TRBV5-1	TRBJ1-2	TRBD1	TGCGCCAGCAGCTTGGACAGGGGGCGCGGATATGGCTACACCTTC	CASSLDRGRGYGYTF
few	15	TRBV6-5	TRBJ2-4	TRBD2	TGTGCCAGCAGAGCGGGGGCCCCTTTGAAAAACATTCAGTACTTC	CASRAGAPLKNIQYF
few	15	TRBV9	TRBJ2-3	.	TGTGCCAGCAGCGTTCGGCAGGGTGAGGTAAATACGCAGTATTTT	CASSVRQGEVNTQYF
few	16	TRBV9	TRBJ1-6	.	TGTGCCAGCAGCGTAAAGTACGGCCTTGGTAATTCACCCCTCCACTTT	CASSVKYGLGNSPLHF
.	15	TRBV12-3/TRBV12-4	TRBJ1-6	.	TGTGCCAGCAGTTTTGGTCAGACTGTGAATTCACCCCTCCACTTT	CASSFGQTVNSPLHF
few	13	TRBV5-6	TRBJ2-6	.	TGTGCCAGCAGCTTGACTGGGGCCAACGTCCTGACTTTC	CASSLTGANVLTF
.	14	TRBV28	TRBJ1-2	.	TGTGCCAGCAGTTTAAACCCCGAGAACTATGGCTACACCTTC	CASSLNPENYGYTF
.	13	TRBV20-1	TRBJ2-7	TRBD1	TGCAGTGCGGAGACAGGGTTCACCTACGAGCAGTACTTC	CSAETGFTYEQYF
many	14	TRBV12-3/TRBV12-4	TRBJ1-2	TRBD1	TGTGCCAGCAGTCTGACAGGGGGCAGCTGGGGCTACACCTTC	CASSLTGGSWGYTF
many	16	TRBV29-1	TRBJ1-4	.	TGCAGCGCCCACGGGCCGGGACCCACAACTAATGAAAAACTGTTTTTT	CSAHGPGPTTNEKLFF
few	12	TRBV24-1	TRBJ2-1	TRBD2	TGTGCCACCAGTGACTCTAGCGGGGAGCAGTTCTTC	CATSDSSGEQFF
few	19	TRBV10-2	TRBJ2-2	TRBD2	TGCGCCAGCAAAAGACTAGCGGGGGGGCCGAACGCGAACACCGGGGAGCTGTTTTTT	CASKRLAGGPNANTGELFF
many	14	TRBV12-3/TRBV12-4	TRBJ2-3	.	TGTGCCAGCAGTTTACCCCCCGAACTGGATACGCAGTATTTT	CASSLPPELDTQYF
few	11	TRBV12-3/TRBV12-4	TRBJ2-1	.	TGTGCCAGCAGCACCATGGGGGAGCAGTTCTTC	CASSTMGEQFF
many	14	TRBV6-1	TRBJ1-5	TRBD1	TGTGCCAGCAGCGCAGACAGGGTGGGTCAGCCCCAGCATTTT	CASSADRVGQPQHF
.	11	TRBV7-2	TRBJ1-4	TRBD1	TGTGCCAGCAGCCAAGGACAGGGACTGTTTTTT	CASSQGQGLFF
.	16	TRBV24-1	TRBJ2-3	TRBD1	TGTGCCACCAGTGGCCTCCGGACAGGGTCGCGGGATACGCAGTATTTT	CATSGLRTGSRDTQYF
many	12	TRBV19	TRBJ2-7	.	TGTGCCAGTATTGACGGACAGTACGAGCAGTACTTC	CASIDGQYEQYF
many	12	TRBV9	TRBJ2-7	.	TGTGCCAGCAGCCCCTCGGGCTACGAGCAGTACTTC	CASSPSGYEQYF
many	16	TRBV7-8	TRBJ1-1	.	TGTGCCAGCAGCCAAAAGAGGTGGGGGGCAGGAACTGAAGCTTTCTTT	CASSQKRWGAGTEAFF
few	14	TRBV20-1	TRBJ2-1	.	TGCAGTGCTAGTAGGGTACCCACCTACAATGAGCAGTTCTTC	CSASRVPTYNEQFF
.	15	TRBV2	TRBJ1-5	TRBD1	TGTGCCAGCATCGGGACAGGGGGCACGGATCAGCCCCAGCATTTT	CASIGTGGTDQPQHF
.	13	TRBV6-2/TRBV6-3	TRBJ2-1	.	TGTGCCAGCAGTTTAACGGCGAGATATGAGCAGTTCTTC	CASSLTARYEQFF
few	13	TRBV6-2/TRBV6-3	TRBJ2-2	TRBD2	TGTGCCACCGCGCGGGGGAGTTCCGGGGAGCTGTTTTTT	CATARGSSGELFF
.	16	TRBV4-1	TRBJ2-3	TRBD2	TGCGCCAGCAGCCAAGTTCCTAGCGGGAGCCCAGATACGCAGTATTTT	CASSQVPSGSPDTQYF